This T cell receptor (beta chain) came from a study of PD-1 blockade in classical Hodgkin lymphoma. General study findings and limits: At C4D1, TCR diversity had climbed significantly for CD4+ cells, though not for CD8+ cells. Before treatment, complete responders showed about the same diversity as newly diagnosed patients. Among the patients, those starting nivolumab under 1 year after ASCT were excluded.

Some clones are missing from TCRdb's copy, which holds only in-frame ones; the method was immunoSEQ multiplex PCR. The table has roughly 48,000 clones, approximately 89% seen once. Regarding this clone: Its antigen remains unidentified.

Germline loops: CDR1 SNHLY, CDR2 FYNNEI. This CDR3 has 14 amino acids. The V segment lost 7 bases and the J segment 1 base; nucleotides outside the gene matches: 4. As for time point: cycle 4 day 1 (C4D1), after 6 weeks of nivolumab. Every one of the patients relapsed after autologous stem cell transplantation (brentuximab vedotin exposure was variable). Complete response, partial response or progressive disease were the best responses. The J gene is TRBJ2-1, the V gene TRBV2, with 7 nucleotides matching TRBD2. The sample consisted of peripheral blood mononuclear cells (PBMCs), taken before the fourth cycle of nivolumab. This clonotype was sampled from a human donor with classical Hodgkin lymphoma. CDR3 coding DNA: TGTGCCAGCAATCCGGGACTATCCTACAATGAGCAGTTCTTC. Translated: CASNPGLSYNEQFF.